The 25 T cell receptor beta chains given below trace back to one sample, sequenced in a study of regulatory T cells in long-lasting Graves disease. Both iRepertoire HTBI primers and Arm-PCR of CDR3 regions were used to build the TCR beta libraries. TCRdb re-called the multiplex PCR reads through MiXCR, storing one row per CDR3 protein. The table records about 540,000 distinct CDR3 sequences, approximately 15% of them present only once. Stated time point: newly diagnosed GD, antithyroid drugs for less than 3 months. After RNA was extracted from PBMCs, the TCR library was made from it. This same sample was also taken into another study, of T cells in Graves' hyperthyroidism and ophthalmopathy.

Sample: peripheral blood mononuclear cells (PBMCs), taken at new diagnosis, from a patient treated with antithyroid drugs. The receptors shown here come from a man aged 30 to 39 with Graves disease.

This clonotype was found many times. DNA for the CDR3: TGCGCCAGCAGTGGACGCACTAGCGTTAGTATTGGTACGCAGTATTTT. Residues: CASSGRTSVSIGTQYF. The chain links TRBV10-2 to TRBJ2-3; the match to TRBD2 covers 7 bases. Per germline, CDR1 WSHSY and CDR2 SAAADI. This CDR3 is 16 amino acids long. Germline trimming cut 4 bases from V and 8 bases from J; bases unmatched to any gene: 15.

The chain has TRBV29-1 and TRBJ1-1, with TRBD1 as a possible D gene (6 bases). The CDR3 loop spans 13 amino acids. Between the trimmed V and J ends, which lost 4 bases and 4 bases, there was a span of 13 bases. Germline assignment: CDR1 SQVTM and CDR2 ANQGSEA. CDR3 sequence reads: CSVVLEGGTEAFF. The CDR3 DNA reads as TGCAGCGTTGTCCTCGAGGGGGGCACTGAAGCTTTCTTT.

A few counts support this clonotype. J is TRBJ2-7 and V is TRBV19; the D gene is possibly TRBD1 (6 bases). The CDR3 contains 15 residues. Trimming removed 2 bases at V and 3 bases at J, with 14 bases between. Germline V gene sequence: CDR1 LNHDA, CDR2 SQIVND (reference sequence). The CDR3 protein is CASSIKGDRNYEQYF. As DNA, the CDR3 is TGTGCCAGTAGTATAAAGGGGGATAGAAACTACGAGCAGTACTTC.

This clonotype has ten or more counts. This chain connects TRBV11-2 to TRBJ1-5; 7 nucleotides agree with TRBD1. V was clipped by 5 bases and J by 2 bases; unmatched bases: 18. The germline gives CDR1 SGHAT, CDR2 FQNNGV. This CDR3 spans 19 amino acids. DNA for the CDR3: TGTGCCAGCAGCCAAACTCCGGGACAGCCCCTTAGGTGCAATCAGCCCCAGCATTTT. Amino acids: CASSQTPGQPLRCNQPQHF.

In its sample, this clonotype was seen many times. The chain links TRBV6-5 to TRBJ1-2; the D gene is possibly TRBD1 (5 bases). The CDR3 runs to 17 residues. Germline assignment: CDR1 MNHEY and CDR2 SVGAGI. V was clipped by 2 bases and J by 1 base, with 17 bases between them. DNA of the CDR3: TGTGCCAGCAGTTACCCGTCCGTGGGGGACGTTAACTATGGCTACACCTTC. This sequence encodes CASSYPSVGDVNYGYTF.

The chain uses TRBV6-5 and TRBJ2-2; D is ambiguous. The germline V and J ends were trimmed by 0 bases and 5 bases, with 10 bases remaining between them. This CDR3 contains 15 residues. CDR1 is MNHEY and CDR2 is SVGAGI in the germline V gene. CDR3 amino acids: CASSYSIRRTGELFF. The CDR3 bases are TGTGCCAGCAGTTACTCGATTCGGAGAACCGGGGAGCTGTTTTTT.

Comments on this clonotype: This likely comes from a read error, as the CDR3 has no conserved phenylalanine or tryptophan at its end. The chain has TRBV20-1 and TRBJ2-1; 9 bases are shared with TRBD2. V lost 3 bases to trimming and J lost 8 bases; unmatched junction nucleotides: 11. This CDR3 has 15 residues. Germline values: CDR1 DFQATT, CDR2 SNEGSKA (reference sequence). This chain's CDR3 is CSARRAGGPRDEQFS. The CDR3 DNA reads as TGCAGTGCTAGGCGGGCGGGAGGGCCTAGGGATGAGCAGTTCTCC.

Ten or more counts support this clonotype. The chain carries TRBV20-1 and TRBJ2-5; tentative D call: TRBD2 (6 bases). The V gene's germline CDR1 is DFQATT and CDR2 SNEGSKA (reference sequence). There are 13 residues in the CDR3. V was shortened by 0 bases and J by 5 bases, with 10 bases between the two germline ends. CDR3 nucleotide sequence: TGCAGTGCTAGAGATAGCCGGGAGGAGACCCAGTACTTC. This gives the protein CSARDSREETQYF.

This clonotype showed up just a few times. This sequence joins TRBV15 and TRBJ2-1; D might be TRBD2 (5 bases). The V and J ends lost 6 bases and 1 base respectively, with 7 bases between them. Germline CDR1 and CDR2: LNHNV and YYDKDF (reference sequence). The CDR3 loop spans 13 amino acids. The CDR3 spells CATRRVSYNEQFF. In nucleotides, the CDR3 is TGTGCCACCAGGAGGGTGTCCTACAATGAGCAGTTCTTC.

In DNA form, the CDR3 reads TGCAGTGCTTCTTCCCGGGCCCTCAAAGAGGATGAGCAGTTCTTC. Its translation: CSASSRALKEDEQFF. J is TRBJ2-1 and V is TRBV20-1; D call uncertain. The CDR3 length is 15 residues. Looked up from germline, CDR1 is DFQATT and CDR2 is SNEGSKA (reference sequence). Trimming pared 5 bases from V and 8 bases from J, leaving 22 bases between.

In this sample, this clonotype turned up a few times. This chain links TRBV14 with TRBJ2-1; tentative D call: TRBD2 (6 bases). Trimming shortened V by 1 base and J by 8 bases, and 21 bases separated the two germline ends. CDR3 size: 17 residues. Germline V gene data show CDR1 as SGHDN and CDR2 as FVKESK. CDR3 in amino acids: CASSQGAGLASLDEQFF. CDR3 nucleotides: TGTGCCAGCAGCCAAGGAGCGGGTCTAGCGAGCCTGGATGAGCAGTTCTTC. The variable domain in full, completed from reference TRBV14 and TRBJ2-1, reads EAGVTQFPSHSVIEKGQTVTLRCDPISGHDNLYWYRRVMGKEIKFLLHFVKESKQDESGMPNNRFLAERTGGTYSTLKVQPAELEDSGVYFCASSQGAGLASLDEQFFGPGTRLTVL.

This clonotype was seen at least ten times. For the CDR3, the DNA is TGTGCCAGCAGTTACCTGGCGGGAGGGACGGGGGAGCTGTTTTTT. Translating it yields CASSYLAGGTGELFF. The gene calls are TRBV6-2 or TRBV6-3 and TRBJ2-2, with 9 bases fitting TRBD2. V lost 2 bases to trimming and J lost 8 bases; unmatched junction nucleotides: 6. The CDR3 is 15 amino acids. CDR1 MNHEY and CDR2 SVGEGT come from the germline V gene.

This clonotype was detected ten times or more. The chain uses TRBV7-8 and TRBJ2-7; 7 bases agree with TRBD1. There are 17 residues in the CDR3. Trimming cost V 4 bases and J 3 bases; bases outside gene matches: 15. Looked up from germline, CDR1 is SGHVS and CDR2 is FQNEAQ. In nucleotides, the CDR3 is TGTGCCAGCAGCTCTCTCGATACAGGGGCTGACTACTACGAGCAGTACTTC. This sequence encodes CASSSLDTGADYYEQYF.

This clonotype was counted between two and nine times. V gene TRBV5-1 combines with J gene TRBJ2-6, with D possibly matching TRBD2 (6 bases). The CDR3 has 18 amino acids. CDR1 SGHRS and CDR2 YFSETQ come from the germline V gene. V lost 2 bases and J 1 base, leaving 16 bases between the germline ends. The CDR3 nucleotides are TGCGCCAGCAGCTTTACTGGTATCGCGGGATCTGGGGCCAACGTCCTGACTTTC. Translating it yields CASSFTGIAGSGANVLTF.

This clonotype has at least ten counts. V is TRBV29-1 and J is TRBJ1-1; D remains unclear. V gave up 1 base and J gave up 5 bases, with 8 bases separating them. The CDR3 runs to 12 residues. Germline CDR1 is SQVTM and CDR2 is ANQGSEA. This chain's CDR3 is CSVEAGGTEAFF. For the CDR3, the DNA is TGCAGCGTTGAAGCCGGAGGGACTGAAGCTTTCTTT.

This clonotype occurred a few times. The genes are TRBV27 and TRBJ1-3; unclear D gene. From germline, CDR1 is MNHEY and CDR2 SMNVEV (reference sequence). CDR3 length: 16 residues. Trimming pared 3 bases from V and 0 bases from J, leaving 12 bases between. CDR3 coding DNA: TGTGCCAGCAGTTTGTTTAGGGAGGGCTCTGGAAACACCATATATTTT. Translated, it gives CASSLFREGSGNTIYF.

This clonotype has at least ten counts. The rearrangement uses TRBV20-1 and TRBJ2-1, with TRBD2 matching over 7 bases. This CDR3 comprises 15 residues. Germline V lookup: CDR1 DFQATT, CDR2 SNEGSKA (reference sequence). The junction had 7 bases not matched to a gene; V was cut back by 3 bases and J by 2 bases. The CDR3 DNA sequence: TGCAGTGCTAGGTATAGCGGGTGGGCCTACAATGAGCAGTTCTTC. Residues: CSARYSGWAYNEQFF.

This clonotype was counted at least ten times. The chain joins TRBV6-1 to TRBJ1-1, with D possibly matching TRBD1 (5 bases). V was trimmed by 0 bases and J by 7 bases, leaving 9 bases between them. The CDR3 is 13 amino acids. Germline CDR1 is MNHNS and CDR2 is SASEGT. CDR3 DNA: TGTGCCAGCAGTGAAGCGGGGGGACTTGAAGCTTTCTTT. It encodes CASSEAGGLEAFF.

The chain couples TRBV29-1 to TRBJ1-4, with 10 bases matching TRBD1. CDR1 is SQVTM, CDR2 ANQGSEA, per germline. The V gene end was trimmed by 3 bases and the J gene end by 6 bases; junction bases not matched to a gene: 4. The CDR3 is made up of 14 amino acids. CDR3 region: CSVDSGTGDEKLFF. In DNA, the CDR3 is TGCAGCGTTGATAGTGGGACAGGGGATGAAAAACTGTTTTTT.

This clonotype has ten or more counts. The chain uses TRBV29-1 and TRBJ1-1; D call uncertain. V was pared by 3 bases and J by 6 bases, with 17 bases between. This CDR3 has 14 amino acids. Germline-derived CDR1 and CDR2 are SQVTM and ANQGSEA. The CDR3 DNA sequence: TGCAGCGTTGAGTCTGGGGAGGGTTCGGCTGAAGCTTTCTTT. Its protein product is CSVESGEGSAEAFF.

The chain is built from TRBV28 and TRBJ1-4; D gene ambiguous. V lost 6 bases to trimming and J lost 5 bases, with 16 bases between them. This CDR3 contains 15 residues. Per germline, CDR1 MDHEN and CDR2 SYDVKM. CDR3 in DNA: TGTGCCAGCAGCTCGGGTGGGATAGGGAATGAAAAACTGTTTTTT. Amino acids: CASSSGGIGNEKLFF.

The genes are TRBV5-1 and TRBJ2-3, with D possibly matching TRBD2 (6 bases). The V gene's germline CDR1 is SGHRS and CDR2 YFSETQ. The CDR3 has 14 residues. V was trimmed by 0 bases and J by 6 bases, leaving 11 bases between them. The chain's CDR3 is CASSLVGSDDTQYF. The CDR3 DNA reads as TGCGCCAGCAGCTTGGTCGGGAGTGACGATACGCAGTATTTT.

This clonotype was recorded a few times. The chain employs TRBV30 and TRBJ1-5; perhaps TRBD1 as D (6 bases). The germline V gene encodes CDR1 GTSNPN and CDR2 SVGIG (reference sequence). The CDR3 has 12 residues. The germline V and J ends were trimmed by 7 bases and 10 bases, with 17 bases remaining between them. In DNA, the CDR3 is TGTGCCTCACAAGGGGGTGGCGGCCCCCAGCATTTT. Its protein is CASQGGGGPQHF.

This clonotype was counted a few times. The genes are TRBV5-4 and TRBJ1-1; TRBD1 might be the D (6 bases). This CDR3 has 15 amino acids. Trimming took 1 base from V and 5 from J, leaving 15 bases between them. Germline V gene data show CDR1 as SGHNT and CDR2 as YYREEE (reference sequence). The CDR3 here is CASSLLGADFTEAFF. CDR3 coding DNA: TGTGCCAGCAGCTTGCTGGGGGCGGATTTTACTGAAGCTTTCTTT. Filled out from reference TRBV5-4 and TRBJ1-1, the complete variable domain reads ETGVTQSPTHLIKTRGQQVTLRCSSQSGHNTVSWYQQALGQGPQFIFQYYREEENGRGNFPPRFSGLQFPNYSSELNVNALELDDSALYLCASSLLGADFTEAFFGQGTRLTVV.

The table lists this clonotype with a few counts. V is TRBV5-1 and J is TRBJ2-5; TRBD2 matches 14 bases. This CDR3 is 17 amino acids long. With V trimmed by 4 bases and J by 7 bases, 12 bases remained unmatched. Germline values: CDR1 SGHRS, CDR2 YFSETQ. CDR3 loop: CASSGQSGTSGSGTQYF. CDR3 sequence (DNA): TGCGCCAGCAGCGGACAATCCGGGACTAGCGGGAGCGGGACCCAGTACTTC.